The clone carrying this TCR beta chain was seen ten or more times. Its matching antigen is unknown. Antiretroviral therapy had run roughly three months, about 14 weeks, before follow-up blood collection. No cell fractionation was done, so the repertoire covers all unsorted peripheral blood T cells. The CDR3 is 16 amino acids. Germline V gives CDR1 MDHEN, CDR2 SYDVKM. V gave up 6 bases and J gave up 0 bases, with 15 bases separating them. The data derive from a study of HIV-infected patients and healthy controls. cDNA was made from approximately 500 ng RNA using alpha and beta constant primers. Alpha and beta chain libraries were made separately by chain-specific third strand synthesis with multiplexing indices. Second strand DNA was synthesized using a primer at the SP2 site. One entry per CDR3 protein, called by TCRdb with MiXCR from the 5' RACE reads. The data contain 18,000 or so distinct CDR3 sequences, about 8.7% of them singletons.

Overall study results and limits: In healthy controls, MAIT alpha CDR3s were common; in HIV+ repertoires, severely depleted.

Material: blood, obtained during antiretroviral therapy. The rearrangement joins TRBV28 to TRBJ1-3, with D perhaps TRBD1 (5 bases). This sequence originates from an adult with HIV infection. This chain's CDR3 is CASSLPGRFSGNTIYF. In DNA, the CDR3 is TGTGCCAGCAGCCTCCCGGGACGCTTCTCTGGAAACACCATATATTTT.